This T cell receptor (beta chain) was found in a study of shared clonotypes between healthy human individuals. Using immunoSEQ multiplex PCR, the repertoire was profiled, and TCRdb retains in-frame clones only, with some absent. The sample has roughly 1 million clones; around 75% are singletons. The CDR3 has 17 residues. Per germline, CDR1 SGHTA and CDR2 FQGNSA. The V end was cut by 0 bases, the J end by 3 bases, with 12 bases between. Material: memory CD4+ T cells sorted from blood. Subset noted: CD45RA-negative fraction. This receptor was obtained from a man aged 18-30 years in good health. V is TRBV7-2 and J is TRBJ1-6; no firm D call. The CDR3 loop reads CASSLAPLLDYNSPLHF. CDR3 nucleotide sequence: TGTGCCAGCAGCTTAGCGCCGCTACTTGACTATAATTCACCCCTCCACTTT.